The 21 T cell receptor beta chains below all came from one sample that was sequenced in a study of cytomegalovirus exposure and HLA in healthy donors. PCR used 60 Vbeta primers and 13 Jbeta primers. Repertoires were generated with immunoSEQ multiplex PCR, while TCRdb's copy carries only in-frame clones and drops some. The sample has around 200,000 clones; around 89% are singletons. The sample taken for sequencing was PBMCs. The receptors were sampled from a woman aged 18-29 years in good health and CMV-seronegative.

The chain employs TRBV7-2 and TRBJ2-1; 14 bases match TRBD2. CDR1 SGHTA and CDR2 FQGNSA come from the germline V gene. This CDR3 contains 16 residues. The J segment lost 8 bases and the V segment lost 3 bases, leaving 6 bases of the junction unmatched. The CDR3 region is CASSFTGTSGGYEQFF. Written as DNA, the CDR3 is TGTGCCAGCAGCTTTACCGGGACTAGCGGGGGTTATGAGCAGTTCTTC.

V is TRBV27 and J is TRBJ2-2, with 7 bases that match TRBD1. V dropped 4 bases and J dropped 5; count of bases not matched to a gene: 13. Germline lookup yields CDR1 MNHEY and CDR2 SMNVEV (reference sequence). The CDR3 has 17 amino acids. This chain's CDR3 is CASSSDRVLFSTGELFF. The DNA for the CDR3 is TGTGCCAGCAGTTCCGACAGGGTCTTATTTTCTACCGGGGAGCTGTTTTTT.

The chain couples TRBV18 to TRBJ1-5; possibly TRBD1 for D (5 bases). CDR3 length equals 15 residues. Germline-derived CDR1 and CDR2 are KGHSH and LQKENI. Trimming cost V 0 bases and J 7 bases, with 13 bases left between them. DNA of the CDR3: TGTGCCAGCTCACCACCGCAGGGTAGTAAGCAGCCCCAGCATTTT. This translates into CASSPPQGSKQPQHF.

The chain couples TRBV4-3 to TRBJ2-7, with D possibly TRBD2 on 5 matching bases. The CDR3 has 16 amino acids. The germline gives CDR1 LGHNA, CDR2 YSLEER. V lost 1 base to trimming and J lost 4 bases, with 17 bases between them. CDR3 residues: CASSQGEPRLGYEQYF. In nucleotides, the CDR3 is TGCGCCAGCAGCCAAGGGGAGCCCCGACTTGGGTACGAGCAGTACTTC.

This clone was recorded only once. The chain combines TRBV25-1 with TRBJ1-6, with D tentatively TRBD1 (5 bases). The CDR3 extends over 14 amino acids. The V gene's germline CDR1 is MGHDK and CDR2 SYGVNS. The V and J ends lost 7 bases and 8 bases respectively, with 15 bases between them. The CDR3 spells CASKTGTWDSPLHF. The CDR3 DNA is TGTGCCAGCAAAACCGGGACTTGGGATTCACCCCTCCACTTT.

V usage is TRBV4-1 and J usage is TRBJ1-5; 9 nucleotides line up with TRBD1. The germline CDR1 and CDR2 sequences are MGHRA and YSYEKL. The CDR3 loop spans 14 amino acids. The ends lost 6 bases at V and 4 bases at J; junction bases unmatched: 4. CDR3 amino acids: CASRKTGGNQPQHF. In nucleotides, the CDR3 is TGCGCCAGCAGGAAGACAGGGGGGAATCAGCCCCAGCATTTT.

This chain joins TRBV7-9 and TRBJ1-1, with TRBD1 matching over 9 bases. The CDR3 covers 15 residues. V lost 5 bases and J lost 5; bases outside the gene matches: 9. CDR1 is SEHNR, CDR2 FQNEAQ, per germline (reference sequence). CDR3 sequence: CASSQVGTGQTEAFF. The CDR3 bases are TGTGCCAGCAGCCAGGTTGGGACAGGGCAGACTGAAGCTTTCTTT.

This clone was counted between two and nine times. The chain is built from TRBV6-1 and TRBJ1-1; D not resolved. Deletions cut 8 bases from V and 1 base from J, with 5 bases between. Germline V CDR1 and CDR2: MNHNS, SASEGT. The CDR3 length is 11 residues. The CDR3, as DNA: TGTGCCAGCGAGGGGAACACTGAAGCTTTCTTT. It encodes CASEGNTEAFF.

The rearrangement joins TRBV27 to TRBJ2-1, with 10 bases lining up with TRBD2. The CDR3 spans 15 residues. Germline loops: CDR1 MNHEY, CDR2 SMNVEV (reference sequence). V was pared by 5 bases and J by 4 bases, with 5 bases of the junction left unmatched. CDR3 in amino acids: CASSPWTSGYNEQFF. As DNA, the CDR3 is TGTGCCAGCAGTCCCTGGACTAGCGGTTACAATGAGCAGTTCTTC.

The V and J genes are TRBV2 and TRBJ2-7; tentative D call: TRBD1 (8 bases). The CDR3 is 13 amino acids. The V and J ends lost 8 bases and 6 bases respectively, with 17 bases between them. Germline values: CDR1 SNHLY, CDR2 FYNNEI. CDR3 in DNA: TGTGCCAGCGAACAGGGGGGGTTTTCCGAGCAGTACTTC. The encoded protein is CASEQGGFSEQYF.

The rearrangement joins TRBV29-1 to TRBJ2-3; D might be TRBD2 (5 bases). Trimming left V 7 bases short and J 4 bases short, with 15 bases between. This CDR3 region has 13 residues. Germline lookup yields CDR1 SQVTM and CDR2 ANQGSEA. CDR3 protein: CSGAVGAADTQYF. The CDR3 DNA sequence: TGCAGCGGTGCGGTGGGAGCTGCAGATACGCAGTATTTT.

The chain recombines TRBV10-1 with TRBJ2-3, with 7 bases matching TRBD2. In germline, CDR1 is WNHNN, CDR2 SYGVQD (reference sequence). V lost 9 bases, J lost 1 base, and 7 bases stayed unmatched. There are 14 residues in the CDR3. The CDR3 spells CARGGRGGTDTQYF. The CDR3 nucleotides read TGCGCCAGGGGGGGGAGGGGAGGCACAGATACGCAGTATTTT.

The CDR3 bases are TGTGCCAGCAGTTTGTCCTCCGGGACTAGACGTTACGAGCAGTACTTC. It codes for CASSLSSGTRRYEQYF. The V and J genes are TRBV28 and TRBJ2-7; 8 bases are shared with TRBD2. CDR1 is MDHEN, CDR2 SYDVKM, per germline. CDR3 size: 16 residues. V lost 3 bases, J lost 4 bases, and 11 bases stayed unmatched.

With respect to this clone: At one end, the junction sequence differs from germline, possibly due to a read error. This chain's CDR3 is CSSSNLGGITSYEQYF. The CDR3 region has the DNA TGTTCCAGCAGCAACCTCGGGGGTATTACCTCCTACGAGCAGTACTTC. This sequence joins TRBV7-9 and TRBJ2-7, with D possibly TRBD2 on 6 matching bases. The germline V gene encodes CDR1 SEHNR and CDR2 FQNEAQ (reference sequence). The CDR3 spans 16 residues.

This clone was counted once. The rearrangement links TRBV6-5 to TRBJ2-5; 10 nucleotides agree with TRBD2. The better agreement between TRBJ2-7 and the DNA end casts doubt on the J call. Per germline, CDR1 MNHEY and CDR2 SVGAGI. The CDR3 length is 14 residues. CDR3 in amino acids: CASRPGLARYEQYF. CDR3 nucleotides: TGTGCCAGCAGACCGGGACTAGCGAGATACGAGCAGTACTTC.

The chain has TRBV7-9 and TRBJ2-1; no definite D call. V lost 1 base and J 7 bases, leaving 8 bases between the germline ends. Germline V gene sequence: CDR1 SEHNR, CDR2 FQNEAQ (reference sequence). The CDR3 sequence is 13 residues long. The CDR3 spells CASSLGAGNEQFF. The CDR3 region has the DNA TGTGCCAGCAGCTTAGGGGCCGGTAATGAGCAGTTCTTC.

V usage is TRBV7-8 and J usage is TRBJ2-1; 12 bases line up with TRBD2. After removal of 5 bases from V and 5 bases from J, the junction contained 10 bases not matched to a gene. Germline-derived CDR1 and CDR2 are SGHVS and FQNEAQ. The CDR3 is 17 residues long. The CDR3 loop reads CASSDNPGLAGHNEQFF. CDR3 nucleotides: TGTGCCAGCAGCGACAACCCGGGACTAGCGGGCCACAATGAGCAGTTCTTC.

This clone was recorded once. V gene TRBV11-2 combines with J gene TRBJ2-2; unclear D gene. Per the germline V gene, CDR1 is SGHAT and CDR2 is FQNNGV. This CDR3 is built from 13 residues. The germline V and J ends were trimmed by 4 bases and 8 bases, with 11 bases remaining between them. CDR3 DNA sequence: TGTGCCAGCAGCTCTCTAAGCACGGGGGAGCTGTTTTTT. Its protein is CASSSLSTGELFF.

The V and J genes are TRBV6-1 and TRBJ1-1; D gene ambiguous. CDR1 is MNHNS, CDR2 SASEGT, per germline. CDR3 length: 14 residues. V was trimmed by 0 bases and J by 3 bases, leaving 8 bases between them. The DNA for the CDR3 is TGTGCCAGCAGTGAAGCGCTAGGAGACACTGAAGCTTTCTTT. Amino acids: CASSEALGDTEAFF.

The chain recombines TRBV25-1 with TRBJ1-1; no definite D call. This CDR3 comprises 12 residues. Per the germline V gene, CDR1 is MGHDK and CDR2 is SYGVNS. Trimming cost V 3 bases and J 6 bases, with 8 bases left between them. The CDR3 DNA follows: TGTGCCAGCAGTGACGTCTCCGCTGAAGCTTTCTTT. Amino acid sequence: CASSDVSAEAFF.

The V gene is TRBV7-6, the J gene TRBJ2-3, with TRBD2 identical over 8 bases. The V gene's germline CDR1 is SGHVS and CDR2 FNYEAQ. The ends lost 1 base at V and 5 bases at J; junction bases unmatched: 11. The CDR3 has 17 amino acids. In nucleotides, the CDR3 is TGTGCCAGCAGCTTAGAGTTCGCGGGAGGAGGGGTAGATACGCAGTATTTT. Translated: CASSLEFAGGGVDTQYF.